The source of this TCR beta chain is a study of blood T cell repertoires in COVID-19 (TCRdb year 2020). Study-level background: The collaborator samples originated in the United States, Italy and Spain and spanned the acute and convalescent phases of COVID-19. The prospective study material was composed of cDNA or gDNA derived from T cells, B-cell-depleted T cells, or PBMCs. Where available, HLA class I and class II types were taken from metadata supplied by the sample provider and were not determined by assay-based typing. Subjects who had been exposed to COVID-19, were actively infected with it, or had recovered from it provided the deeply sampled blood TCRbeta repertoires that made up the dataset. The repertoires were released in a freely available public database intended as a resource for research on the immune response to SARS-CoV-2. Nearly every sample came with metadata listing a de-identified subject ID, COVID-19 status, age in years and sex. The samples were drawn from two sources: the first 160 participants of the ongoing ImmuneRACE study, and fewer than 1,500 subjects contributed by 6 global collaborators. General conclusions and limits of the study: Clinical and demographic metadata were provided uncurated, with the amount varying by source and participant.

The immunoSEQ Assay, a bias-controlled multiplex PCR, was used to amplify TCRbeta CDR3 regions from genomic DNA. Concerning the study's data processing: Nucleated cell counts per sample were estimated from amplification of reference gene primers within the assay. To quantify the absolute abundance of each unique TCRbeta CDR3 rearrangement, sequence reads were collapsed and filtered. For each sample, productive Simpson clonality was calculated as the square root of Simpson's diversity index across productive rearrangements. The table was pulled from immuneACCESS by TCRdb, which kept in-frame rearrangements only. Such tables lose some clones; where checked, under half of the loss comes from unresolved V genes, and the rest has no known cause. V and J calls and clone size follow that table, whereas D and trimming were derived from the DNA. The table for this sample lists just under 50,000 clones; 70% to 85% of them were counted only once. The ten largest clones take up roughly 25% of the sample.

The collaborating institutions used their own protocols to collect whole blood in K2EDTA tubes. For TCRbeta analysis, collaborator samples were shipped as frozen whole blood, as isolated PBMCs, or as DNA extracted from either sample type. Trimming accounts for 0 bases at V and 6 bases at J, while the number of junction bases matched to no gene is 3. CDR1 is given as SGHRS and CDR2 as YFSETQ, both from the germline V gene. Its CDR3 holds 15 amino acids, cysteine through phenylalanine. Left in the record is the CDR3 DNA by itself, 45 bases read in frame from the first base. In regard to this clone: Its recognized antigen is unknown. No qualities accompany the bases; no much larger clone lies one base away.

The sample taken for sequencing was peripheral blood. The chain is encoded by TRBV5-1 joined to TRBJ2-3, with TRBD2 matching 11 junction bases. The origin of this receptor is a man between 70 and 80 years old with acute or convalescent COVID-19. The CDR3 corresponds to CASSLGASGRDTQYF. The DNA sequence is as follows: TGCGCCAGCAGCTTGGGGGCTAGCGGGAGGGATACGCAGTATTTT.